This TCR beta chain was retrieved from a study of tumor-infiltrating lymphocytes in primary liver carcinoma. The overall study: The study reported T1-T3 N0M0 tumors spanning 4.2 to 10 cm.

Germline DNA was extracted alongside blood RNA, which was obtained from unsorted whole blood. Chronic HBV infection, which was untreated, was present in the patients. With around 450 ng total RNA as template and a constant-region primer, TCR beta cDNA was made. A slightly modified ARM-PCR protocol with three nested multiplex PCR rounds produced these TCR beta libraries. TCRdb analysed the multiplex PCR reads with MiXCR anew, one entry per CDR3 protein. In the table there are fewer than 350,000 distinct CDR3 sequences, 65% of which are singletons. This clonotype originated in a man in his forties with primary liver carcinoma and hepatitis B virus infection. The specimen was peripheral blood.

The CDR3 region is CASRRVVGYEQYF. In DNA, the CDR3 is TGTGCCAGCAGACGGGTGGTCGGCTACGAGCAGTACTTC. This rearrangement joins TRBV6-2 or TRBV6-3 to TRBJ2-7; the D is unclear. CDR1 MNHEY and CDR2 SVGEGT come from the germline V gene. Trimming removed 6 bases at V and 3 bases at J, with 12 bases between. This CDR3 region has 13 residues.